What follows are 14 T cell receptor beta chains derived from one specimen sequenced in a study of blood T cell repertoires in COVID-19. Clones were sequenced by immunoSEQ multiplex PCR, and TCRdb holds only the in-frame ones, with some missing. The sample holds 200,000 to 300,000 clones; 80% to 90% are singletons and the top ten take around 4%. The specimen was peripheral blood. The receptors come from a man in his 60s with acute or convalescent COVID-19.

V gene TRBV27 combines with J gene TRBJ1-2; 10 nucleotides match TRBD1. V lost 4 bases, J lost 8 bases, and 7 bases stayed unmatched. Germline CDR1 is MNHEY and CDR2 is SMNVEV (reference sequence). This CDR3 is built from 14 residues. The CDR3 region is CASSYGTGENGYTF. Written as DNA, the CDR3 is TGTGCCAGCAGTTACGGGACAGGGGAGAACGGCTACACCTTC.

The rearrangement joins TRBV7-2 to TRBJ2-3; 8 positions match TRBD2. This CDR3 spans 15 amino acids. The V segment lost 4 bases and the J segment 5 bases; nucleotides outside the gene matches: 8. Germline assignment: CDR1 SGHTA and CDR2 FQGNSA. In DNA form, the CDR3 reads TGTGCCAGCAGCTCTACTAGCGGCCGGAGAGATACGCAGTATTTT. This sequence encodes CASSSTSGRRDTQYF.

The genes are TRBV7-2 and TRBJ2-5, with 11 nucleotides matching TRBD1. This CDR3 comprises 15 residues. The germline gives CDR1 SGHTA, CDR2 FQGNSA. V was clipped by 5 bases and J by 3 bases; unmatched bases: 5. As DNA, the CDR3 is TGTGCCAGCAGCCCGGACAGGGGGCGTGAAGAGACCCAGTACTTC. As protein: CASSPDRGREETQYF.

Only one count was recorded for this clone. V gene TRBV3-1 (or the pseudogene TRBV3-2) combines with J gene TRBJ1-1; TRBD1 agrees at 7 bases. The CDR3 has 14 residues. In germline, CDR1 is LGHDT, CDR2 YNNKEL (reference sequence). Unmatched junction bases numbered 6, after V lost 4 bases and J lost 4 bases. CDR3 protein: CASSPTTGSTEAFF. CDR3 nucleotide sequence: TGTGCCAGCAGCCCTACGACAGGGAGCACTGAAGCTTTCTTT.

The CDR3 loop reads CASRPSAAQETQYF. In DNA form, the CDR3 reads TGCGCCAGCAGACCGAGTGCAGCGCAAGAGACCCAGTACTTC. The chain links TRBV5-1 to TRBJ2-5, with D uncertain. Looked up from germline, CDR1 is SGHRS and CDR2 is YFSETQ. The CDR3 is made up of 14 amino acids. V was cut by 5 bases and J by 2 bases, with 13 bases left in between.

The chain employs TRBV6-5 and TRBJ1-3; TRBD1 matches at 8 bases. This CDR3 has 16 residues. Germline CDR1 reads MNHEY; CDR2 reads SVGAGI. V gave up 0 bases and J gave up 4 bases; unmatched junction bases: 5. The CDR3 sequence is CASSYSTGVGGNTIYF. DNA for the CDR3: TGTGCCAGCAGTTACTCGACAGGGGTCGGAGGAAACACCATATATTTT.

This clone was counted once. This chain joins TRBV7-6 and TRBJ1-6; the D gene is possibly TRBD1 (5 bases). The germline CDR1 and CDR2 sequences are SGHVS and FNYEAQ. With 0 bases removed from V and 2 bases from J, the gap between germline ends came to 11 bases. This CDR3 comprises 17 residues. The CDR3 DNA reads as TGTGCCAGCAGCTTAGCGGGGGGGGGAACCTATAATTCACCCCTCCACTTT. It encodes CASSLAGGGTYNSPLHF.

The chain combines TRBV4-3 with TRBJ1-5; D remains ambiguous. The CDR3 covers 15 residues. The germline V gene has CDR1 LGHNA and CDR2 YSLEER. Trimming shortened V by 1 base and J by 6 bases, and 13 bases separated the two germline ends. CDR3 region: CASSQVGGRSQPQHF. The CDR3 DNA follows: TGCGCCAGCAGCCAAGTAGGCGGGCGAAGTCAGCCCCAGCATTTT.

The gene calls are TRBV3-1 (or the pseudogene TRBV3-2) and TRBJ2-1, with 7 positions matching TRBD2. The V gene's germline CDR1 is LGHDT and CDR2 YNNKEL (reference sequence). This CDR3 comprises 16 residues. The junction had 7 bases not matched to a gene; V was cut back by 1 base and J by 4 bases. DNA for the CDR3: TGTGCCAGCAGCCAAGTGGGTCGGGGGGTTTACAATGAGCAGTTCTTC. Translation gives CASSQVGRGVYNEQFF.

Remarks on this clone: Sequence at one end of the junction differs from germline and may be a read error. This chain connects TRBV2 to TRBJ2-1, with TRBD1 identical over 9 bases. The CDR3 has 11 amino acids. From germline, CDR1 is SNHLY and CDR2 FYNNEI. The chain's CDR3 is CASSRGQGMIF. The CDR3 DNA sequence: TGTGCCAGCAGTAGGGGACAGGGTATGATCTTC.

The CDR3, as DNA: TGTGCCAGCTCACCTTCCAACTACAGGGGTGGGGCCAACGTCCTGACTTTC. This sequence encodes CASSPSNYRGGANVLTF. The chain has TRBV18 and TRBJ2-6; TRBD1 agrees at 7 bases. The CDR3 covers 17 residues. Per the germline V gene, CDR1 is KGHSH and CDR2 is LQKENI. V gave up 3 bases and J gave up 3 bases; unmatched junction bases: 8.

V and J are TRBV2 and TRBJ1-5, with 8 bases matching TRBD1. Germline CDR1 is SNHLY and CDR2 is FYNNEI. Germline trimming cut 6 bases from V and 4 bases from J; bases unmatched to any gene: 5. CDR3 length: 14 amino acids. CDR3 loop: CASSGTGPNQPQHF. The CDR3 coding sequence is TGTGCCAGCAGCGGGACAGGCCCTAATCAGCCCCAGCATTTT.

In DNA, the CDR3 is TGTGCCAGCTCACCCGACAGGGACACCGGGGAGCTGTTTTTT. Protein: CASSPDRDTGELFF. J is TRBJ2-2 and V is TRBV18; 7 bases fit TRBD1. CDR1 and CDR2 from the germline V gene are KGHSH and LQKENI. V gave up 3 bases and J gave up 3 bases; unmatched junction bases: 1. This CDR3 is 14 amino acids long.

The chain recombines TRBV10-1 with TRBJ2-7; no firm D call. This CDR3 spans 10 amino acids. Germline loops: CDR1 WNHNN, CDR2 SYGVQD (reference sequence). The V end lost 11 bases, the J end lost 6 bases, and 11 bases lay between the germline ends. CDR3 nucleotide sequence: TGCGCCCCACCGCGTGGCGAGCAGTACTTC. It translates to CAPPRGEQYF.